What follows is one T cell receptor (beta chain) and its context. The data were obtained in a study of CD8+CD57+ T cells in acquired aplastic anemia. Overall study context: Average DNA yield from sorted CD4+ and CD8+ cells was around 3 ug.

The sequenced patients had an expansion of CD8+CD57+ cells seen by flow cytometry. Severe acquired aplastic anemia was present in all patients. It was genomic DNA that served as the template for profiling TCR beta VDJ and CDR3. From the reads, TCRdb called clonotypes with MiXCR, one entry per CDR3 protein. In the table there are around 150,000 distinct CDR3 sequences, 71% of which are singletons. The germline V gene encodes CDR1 SGHTA and CDR2 FQGTGA. This CDR3 is built from 14 residues. Trimming pared 1 base from V and 4 bases from J, leaving 11 bases between. The chain links TRBV7-3 to TRBJ2-7; weak D call: TRBD2 (5 bases). The specimen sequenced was sorted CD4+, CD8+, or CD8+CD57+ T cells (not recorded which) from PBMCs. This clonotype originated in a human donor with aplastic anemia. The CDR3 coding sequence is TGTGCCAGCAGCTTAAGTCACGGGGAATACGAGCAGTACTTC. Its protein product is CASSLSHGEYEQYF.